These 9 T cell receptor beta chains were all obtained from the same sample, sequenced in a study of Ad26.COV2.S vaccination and SARS-CoV-2 variants. Treatment: around 19 received Ad26.COV2.S at low or high dose, single or two shots; 5 received placebo; per-sample allocation not given. The samples date from day 63 after the first vaccine or placebo injection. The table came from immunoSEQ multiplex PCR; TCRdb's copy has only in-frame clones and leaves some out. Of roughly 350,000 clones listed, around 89% are singletons. The material was peripheral blood, obtained in a trial of Ad26.COV2.S vaccine versus placebo. Receptor source: a person aged 18-65 years who received the Ad26.COV2.S COVID-19 vaccine or a placebo.

This chain joins TRBV9 and TRBJ2-1; 8 nucleotides align to TRBD2. The CDR3 runs to 15 residues. CDR1 is SGDLS, CDR2 YYNGEE, per germline. J lost 7 bases, V lost 0 bases, and 6 bases had no gene match. CDR3 nucleotide sequence: TGTGCCAGCAGCGTAGACGGGAGGGCCGGGAATGAGCAGTTCTTC. It encodes CASSVDGRAGNEQFF.

This clone was seen a few times. V and J are TRBV19 and TRBJ2-7; 9 positions match TRBD1. Germline values: CDR1 LNHDA, CDR2 SQIVND (reference sequence). V trimming: 4 bases; J trimming: 2 bases; junction bases outside the gene matches: 3. The CDR3 has 14 residues. DNA for the CDR3: TGTGCCAGTAGTACGCGGGACAGGGCCTACGAGCAGTACTTC. Translation gives CASSTRDRAYEQYF. Full variable domain (rest looked up from reference TRBV19 and TRBJ2-7): DGGITQSPKYLFRKEGQNVTLSCEQNLNHDAMYWYRQDPGQGLRLIYYSQIVNDFQKGDIAEGYSVSREKKESFPLTVTSAQKNPTAFYLCASSTRDRAYEQYFGPGTRLTVT.

The V call is TRBV24-1, the J call TRBJ1-5; 7 nucleotides match TRBD1. CDR3 length: 16 residues. Trimming at V came to 4 bases and at J to 2 bases, leaving 7 bases not matched to a gene. Germline V CDR1 and CDR2: KGHDR, SFDVKD. CDR3 loop: CATSDTTGSRNQPQHF. As DNA, the CDR3 is TGTGCCACCAGTGACACGACAGGGAGCCGCAATCAGCCCCAGCATTTT.

The chain recombines TRBV24-1 with TRBJ2-2, with TRBD1 identical over 9 bases. CDR1 is KGHDR, CDR2 SFDVKD, per germline. This CDR3 has 14 residues. The trim removed 5 bases at V and 3 bases at J, leaving 0 bases unmatched. The CDR3 region has the DNA TGTGCCACCAGTGGACAGGGGGACACCGGGGAGCTGTTTTTT. Protein sequence: CATSGQGDTGELFF.

The V gene is TRBV19, the J gene TRBJ2-1; 7 bases agree with TRBD1. Germline assignment: CDR1 LNHDA and CDR2 SQIVND (reference sequence). The CDR3 loop spans 14 amino acids. Trimming cost V 7 bases and J 12 bases; bases outside gene matches: 15. CDR3 sequence: CASTQRGQLGVQFF. CDR3 nucleotide sequence: TGTGCCAGTACTCAAAGGGGACAGTTGGGCGTGCAGTTCTTC.

The chain combines TRBV30 with TRBJ1-3, with D possibly TRBD1 on 6 matching bases. Between the trimmed V and J ends, which lost 3 bases and 9 bases, there was a span of 24 bases. In germline, CDR1 is GTSNPN, CDR2 SVGIG (reference sequence). This CDR3 comprises 16 residues. The CDR3 region is CAWRKNPQGPAGTIYF. CDR3 sequence (DNA): TGTGCCTGGAGAAAAAACCCTCAGGGGCCGGCCGGCACCATATATTTT.

The J gene is TRBJ2-1, the V gene TRBV19; 7 bases align to TRBD1. Germline CDR1 is LNHDA and CDR2 is SQIVND (reference sequence). V lost 3 bases, J lost 4 bases, and 6 bases stayed unmatched. This CDR3 is 15 amino acids long. The CDR3 bases are TGTGCCAGTAGTATTTTAGGGGACAGTTACAATGAGCAGTTCTTC. Its translation is CASSILGDSYNEQFF. Variable domain in full (rest from reference TRBV19 and TRBJ2-1): DGGITQSPKYLFRKEGQNVTLSCEQNLNHDAMYWYRQDPGQGLRLIYYSQIVNDFQKGDIAEGYSVSREKKESFPLTVTSAQKNPTAFYLCASSILGDSYNEQFFGPGTRLTVL.

The chain combines TRBV7-9 with TRBJ1-3; 8 nucleotides align to TRBD1. Trimming at V came to 2 bases and at J to 4 bases, leaving 7 bases not matched to a gene. The CDR3 covers 16 residues. Per germline, CDR1 SEHNR and CDR2 FQNEAQ (reference sequence). This CDR3 reads CASSLPDRDRGNTIYF. CDR3 nucleotides: TGTGCCAGCAGCTTACCGGACAGGGACCGCGGAAACACCATATATTTT.

This chain uses TRBV13 with TRBJ1-3; 7 bases are a match to TRBD1. In germline, CDR1 is PRHDT, CDR2 FYEKMQ (reference sequence). The trim removed 3 bases at V and 0 bases at J, leaving 8 bases unmatched. The CDR3 is 17 residues long. Here the CDR3 reads CASSFSGGSRSGNTIYF. CDR3 DNA sequence: TGTGCCAGCAGCTTTTCAGGGGGTTCTCGCTCTGGAAACACCATATATTTT.